This record looks at one T cell receptor beta chain sequence and its context. Its matching antigen is unknown. TCR cDNA, made by 5'RACE template switching, carried an added universal primer site and UMIs. TCRdb reprocessed the 5' RACE reads with MiXCR, giving one entry per CDR3 protein. The sample includes around 400,000 distinct CDR3 sequences, roughly 10% of them seen just once. The source of the sample is a study of T cells after yellow fever vaccination. Study-level points and caveats: Weaker overall, the secondary response nonetheless peaked faster (day 5 versus 15). FACS-sorted repertoires might harbor abundant contaminating clonotypes from the bulk population.

The CDR3 sequence is 15 residues long. Germline V CDR1 and CDR2: DFQATT, SNEGSKA (reference sequence). The V gene lost 6 bases and the J gene lost 0 bases, with 15 bases spanning the gap. The genes are TRBV20-1 and TRBJ2-1, with TRBD1 as a possible D gene (6 bases). The sequence was collected from a man younger than 35 who received the YFV17D yellow fever vaccine. The source material was PBMCs, sampled on the day of the first yellow fever vaccination. DNA for the CDR3: TGCAGTGCACCTGGACAGAGCCGCTCCTACAATGAGCAGTTCTTC. It is translated as CSAPGQSRSYNEQFF.